Listed below are T cell receptor beta chains from one sample, sequenced in a study of shared clonotypes between healthy human individuals. TCRdb's copy holds only in-frame clones and misses some; the assay was immunoSEQ multiplex PCR. Here the sample spans about 1.1 million clones, 60% to 85% being singletons. Specimen: memory CD4+ T cells from PBMCs. The origin of the receptors is a man aged 18-30 years in good health. Some clones in this sample may be carry-over from other donors' samples. The CDR3 runs from the conserved cysteine through the conserved F or W. Each record gives: V gene, D gene, J gene, clone size, CDR3 DNA, CDR3 protein. D genes are given only for firm matches. Clone size appears in some rows only: once, few, many, or a class for an expanded clone.

>TRBV10-3|.|TRBJ2-3|.
TGTGCCACTTTTAGCGAGTCTAGCACAGATACGCAGTATTTT
CATFSESSTDTQYF
>TRBV5-4|TRBD2|TRBJ2-3|.
TGTGCCAGCAGCTTGAGGGGTTGGGACTACGAGGGAGCAGATACGCAGTATTTT
CASSLRGWDYEGADTQYF
>TRBV4-1|.|TRBJ2-7|.
TGCGCCAGCAGCTCGCGGGGTTCGTCCTACGAGCAGTACTTC
CASSSRGSSYEQYF
>TRBV7-2|.|TRBJ2-3|.
TGTGCCAGCAGCTTTCAATCGGGAGATACGCAGTATTTT
CASSFQSGDTQYF
>TRBV5-1|.|TRBJ2-4|.
TGCGCCAGCAGCTCGCGGAGAAGGGGATCCTATGCGACGGCCAAAAACATTCAGTACTTC
CASSSRRRGSYATAKNIQYF
>TRBV11-2|TRBD2|TRBJ2-7|.
TGTGCCAGCAGCCCGCAGCGGGGAGGCTCCTACGAGCAGTACTTC
CASSPQRGGSYEQYF
>TRBV27|.|TRBJ1-1|.
TGTGCCAGCAGTTTGAACAGGGCACAAGCTGAAGCTTTCTTT
CASSLNRAQAEAFF
>TRBV18|TRBD2|TRBJ2-5|.
TGTGCCAGCTCATCTCTAGCTAGCGGGGCGACGGAGACCCAGTACTTC
CASSSLASGATETQYF
>TRBV5-1|.|TRBJ2-7|.
TGCGCCAGCAGCTGGGGGACCGAATCCTACGAGCAGTACTTC
CASSWGTESYEQYF
>TRBV30|TRBD1|TRBJ2-3|few
TGTGCCTTCACAACCGATAAGGGACAGGGCCCAGATACGCAGTATTTT
CAFTTDKGQGPDTQYF
>TRBV7-3|.|TRBJ1-1|once
TGTGCCAGCAGCTTAAGGGGTATCGCTGAAGCTTTCTTT
CASSLRGIAEAFF
>TRBV7-3|TRBD2|TRBJ2-5|.
TGTGCCAGCAGCTTAATGGGCGGGAGGGCCGTTGAGACCCAGTACTTC
CASSLMGGRAVETQYF
>TRBV2|.|TRBJ1-1|.
TGTGCCAGCAGTGAATACAGGAGGACTGAAGCTTTCTTT
CASSEYRRTEAFF
>TRBV10-3|TRBD1|TRBJ2-7|few
TGTGCCATCAGGGGACCGGGACAGGGGGGCGAGCAGTACTTC
CAIRGPGQGGEQYF
>TRBV28|TRBD2|TRBJ2-5|few
TGTGCCAGCAGTACTCTAGCGGGAGAGACCCAGTACTTC
CASSTLAGETQYF
>TRBV4-1|TRBD2|TRBJ2-3|.
TGCGCCAGCAGCCAAGACCGAGGAGCGGGAGGCACAGATACGCAGTATTTT
CASSQDRGAGGTDTQYF
>TRBV18|.|TRBJ1-2|once
TGTGCCAGCTCACCCGCATCGGACTTCCGGGACGGCTACACCTTC
CASSPASDFRDGYTF
>TRBV14|.|TRBJ2-7|many
TGTGCCAGCAGCCCCACCCCTGACAGCTACGAGCAGTACTTC
CASSPTPDSYEQYF
>TRBV5-1|TRBD2|TRBJ2-1|.
TGCGCCAGCAGCAGAATAGCGGGAGGTACCAATGAGCAGTTCTTC
CASSRIAGGTNEQFF
>TRBV10-3|.|TRBJ2-5|.
TGTGCCATCAGTGTGGGAGATCACGAGACCCAGTACTTC
CAISVGDHETQYF
>TRBV14|.|TRBJ1-2|.
TGTGCCAGCAGCCAAGCCCGGACCGGCACTAACTATGGCTACACCTTC
CASSQARTGTNYGYTF
>TRBV28|.|TRBJ1-5|.
TGTGCCAGCACTCTATCGGGTAGCAATCAGCCCCAGCATTTT
CASTLSGSNQPQHF
>TRBV4-3|.|TRBJ1-4|.
TGCGCCAGCAGCCCGACCTATGACGGCCGTAATGAAAAACTGTTTTTT
CASSPTYDGRNEKLFF
>TRBV4-2|.|TRBJ2-7|.
TGTGCCAGCAGCCAAGATTCGGGGCGGGCTGGGGAGCAGTACTTC
CASSQDSGRAGEQYF
>TRBV5-1|TRBD1|TRBJ1-4|few
TGCGCCAGCAGCTCCGGACAGGGGTCTAATGAAAAACTGTTTTTT
CASSSGQGSNEKLFF
>TRBV5-6|.|TRBJ1-2|.
TGTGCCAGCAGCCTGAGACTGCCCCGATACTATGGCTACACCTTC
CASSLRLPRYYGYTF
>TRBV6-4|TRBD1|TRBJ1-3|.
TGTGCCAGCAGTGCCCATGGGACAGGGGCAAGTGGAAACACCATATATTTT
CASSAHGTGASGNTIYF
>TRBV20-1|.|TRBJ2-1|once
TGCAGTGCTAGAGATCTAGGTGAGCAGTTCTTC
CSARDLGEQFF
>TRBV10-1|.|TRBJ1-2|.
TGCGCCAGCAGTGAACGGGGGAGTAGAAGCTATGGCTACACCTTC
CASSERGSRSYGYTF
>TRBV18|.|TRBJ1-1|few
TGTGCCAGCTCACCCACAATGAACACTGAAGCTTTCTTT
CASSPTMNTEAFF
>TRBV6-5|.|TRBJ2-4|.
TGTGCCAGCAGACCGGGGGTGTCAAGAAACATTCAGTACTTC
CASRPGVSRNIQYF
>TRBV7-9|.|TRBJ2-2|.
TGTGCCAGCAGCCGGGACATTAGCACCGGGGAGCTGTTTTTT
CASSRDISTGELFF
>TRBV19|.|TRBJ1-1|.
TGTGCCAGTACGGCCTTAGGGGCACCAAAGAACACTGAAGCTTTCTTT
CASTALGAPKNTEAFF
>TRBV5-1|TRBD1|TRBJ1-3|.
TGCGCCAGCAGCTTGATCGGGACAGTGGGCTCTGGAAACACCATATATTTT
CASSLIGTVGSGNTIYF
>TRBV10-3|TRBD1|TRBJ1-5|.
TGTGCCTCAGGGGGACAGCAGAATCAGCCCCAGCATTTT
CASGGQQNQPQHF
>TRBV18|.|TRBJ2-3|.
TGTGCCAGCTCACCCAGGGTGGCAGATACGCAGTATTTT
CASSPRVADTQYF
>TRBV29-1|.|TRBJ2-3|once
TGCAGCGTTGGTGAGACAGTTGTCACAGATACGCAGTATTTT
CSVGETVVTDTQYF
>TRBV2|TRBD1|TRBJ2-3|.
TGTGCCAGCAGCTGGGACAGGGGAGATACGCAGTATTTT
CASSWDRGDTQYF
>TRBV7-8|.|TRBJ1-1|few
TGTGCCAGCAGCTTAGCAGGTGGAGAGTTGAGAACTGAAGCTTTCTTT
CASSLAGGELRTEAFF
>TRBV28|TRBD2|TRBJ2-1|.
TGTGCCAGCAGTGGGTTAGCGGGACCCTCCTACAATGAGCAGTTCTTC
CASSGLAGPSYNEQFF
>TRBV2|TRBD2|TRBJ2-3|many
TGTGCCAGCAGTGGCCTAGCGGGAGTCACAGATACGCAGTATTTT
CASSGLAGVTDTQYF
>TRBV7-3|.|TRBJ1-2|.
TGTGCCAGCAGCTTAGCGCAGGGGATTAACTATGGCTACACCTTC
CASSLAQGINYGYTF
>TRBV10-1|.|TRBJ2-2|once
TGCGCCAGCAGTGAGTCGACGGGGGTAGTCCCCGGGGAGCTGTTTTTT
CASSESTGVVPGELFF
>TRBV7-9|TRBD1|TRBJ1-4|.
TGTGCCAGCAGCGGACAGGGGGGGACCGAAAAACTGTTTTTT
CASSGQGGTEKLFF
>TRBV7-6|.|TRBJ2-2|few
TGTGCCAGCAGCTTCAAAGGGGGTACCGGGGAGCTGTTTTTT
CASSFKGGTGELFF
>TRBV5-1|.|TRBJ1-1|once
TGCGCCAGCAGCGATTCCGAAGTCGGCCACACTGAAGCTTTCTTT
CASSDSEVGHTEAFF
>TRBV7-8|TRBD1|TRBJ1-1|.
TGTGCCAGCAGCCCAGACAGGGGGCCTCCCCGGGGGACTGAAGCTTTCTTT
CASSPDRGPPRGTEAFF
>TRBV7-9|.|TRBJ2-5|.
TGTGCCAGCAGCCCGGACCGGGCCGGGGGAGAGACCCAGTACTTC
CASSPDRAGGETQYF
>TRBV4-3|.|TRBJ2-2|once
TGCGCCAGCAGCCAAGAAGGATCGGGGGAGCTGGCCGGGGAGCTGTTTTTT
CASSQEGSGELAGELFF
>TRBV28|.|TRBJ2-3|many
TGTGCCGCTGGGGTCACAGATACGCAGTATTTT
CAAGVTDTQYF
>TRBV28|.|TRBJ1-6|.
TGTGCCAGCAGTACTCGGGACATTAGCTCCTATAATTCACCCCTCCACTTT
CASSTRDISSYNSPLHF
>TRBV15|TRBD1|TRBJ2-7|once
TGTGCCACCAGCAGGACCGACAGGGGTCAAGACGAGCAGTACTTC
CATSRTDRGQDEQYF